Listed below are T cell receptor beta chains from one sample, sequenced in a study of Graves' ophthalmopathy and Graves' hyperthyroidism. TCRdb re-analysed the multiplex PCR reads in MiXCR, keeping a single row per CDR3 protein. The data show around 1,000,000 distinct CDR3 sequences, around a third seen once. Source material: peripheral blood or thyroid tissue (not recorded which). These receptors were taken from an adult man with Graves' hyperthyroidism. Each CDR3 is given with its conserved first and last residue. A D gene is named only where the DNA matches it firmly. Some rows have no size entry. The others give once, few or many, or a class for an expanded clone.

CDR3 DNA,CDR3 protein,J gene,clone size,D gene,V gene
TGCAGCGTTGTTCTGGGGGATAACTATGGCTACACCTTC,CSVVLGDNYGYTF,TRBJ1-2,-,-,TRBV29-1
TGTGCCAGCAGTGAACCGGTTAACTATGGCTACACCTTC,CASSEPVNYGYTF,TRBJ1-2,-,-,TRBV2
TGCAGCGTCAGCTCAGGGATAGATGAGCAGTACTTC,CSVSSGIDEQYF,TRBJ2-5,-,-,TRBV29-1
TGTGCCAGCAGTCTACTACAGGGGGTAACGAACACCGGGGAGCTGTTTTTT,CASSLLQGVTNTGELFF,TRBJ2-2,once,TRBD1,TRBV6-5
TGCAGCGTGAACAGGGGGCCGTACGAGCAGTACTTC,CSVNRGPYEQYF,TRBJ2-7,many,TRBD1,TRBV29-1
TGTGCCAGCGAAGGAGGGGACAGGGTCTTGACCGGGGAGCTGTTTTTT,CASEGGDRVLTGELFF,TRBJ2-2,-,TRBD1,TRBV2
TGCAGGAAAGCTAACTATGGCTACACCTTC,CRKANYGYTF,TRBJ1-2,-,-,TRBV29-1
TGTGCCAGTAGTGACCTCGATCGAATTGGTCCTAACTATGGCTACACCTTC,CASSDLDRIGPNYGYTF,TRBJ1-2,many,-,TRBV19
TGCGCCAGCAGCCAAGAACGACGGAGCTCCTACGAGCAGTACTTC,CASSQERRSSYEQYF,TRBJ2-7,-,-,TRBV4-3
TGTGCCAGCAGCGTAAGGGGCGACGGGGAACAGCCCCAGCATTTT,CASSVRGDGEQPQHF,TRBJ1-5,many,-,TRBV9
TGTGCCAGTAGTACGACAGGGATCGTGAGAAACACCATATATTTT,CASSTTGIVRNTIYF,TRBJ1-3,few,TRBD1,TRBV19
TGTGCCAGCAGCTTGGGGCCGGCGGGACTCTACGAGCAGTACTTC,CASSLGPAGLYEQYF,TRBJ2-7,few,-,TRBV7-9
TGTGCCAGCAGGGCATGGCACACCGGGGAGCTGTTTTTT,CASRAWHTGELFF,TRBJ2-2,many,-,TRBV12-3/TRBV12-4
TGTGCCAGCCATATCAGGGGTAGCGATCAGCCCCAGCATTTT,CASHIRGSDQPQHF,TRBJ1-5,few,-,TRBV2
TGTGCCAGCAGCGAACCGGGGGGGACCTCGATGGCCTACGAGCAGTACTTC,CASSEPGGTSMAYEQYF,TRBJ2-7,few,TRBD2,TRBV28
TGTGCCAGCAGGGGGGGGACAGGGTTTGCCGGGGAGCTGTTTTTT,CASRGGTGFAGELFF,TRBJ2-2,-,TRBD1,TRBV12-3/TRBV12-4
TGTGCCAGCAGCCCCGGATCCATGGGCACCCTCCACTTT,CASSPGSMGTLHF,TRBJ1-6,many,-,TRBV7-2
TGTGCCAGTAGTATAACAGGGAGGTTCACTGAAGCTTTCTTT,CASSITGRFTEAFF,TRBJ1-1,few,-,TRBV19
TGTGCCAGCAGGTTACAGGGATTGGGTGGAAACACCATATATTTT,CASRLQGLGGNTIYF,TRBJ1-3,-,-,TRBV9
TGTGCCAGCAGTTTAACAGGGAGGGTAGAACAGCCCCAGCATTTT,CASSLTGRVEQPQHF,TRBJ1-5,-,-,TRBV27
TGTGCCAGCAGCGGACGTACAGGGGTTGGCTACACCTTC,CASSGRTGVGYTF,TRBJ1-2,-,TRBD1,TRBV9
TGCAGCGGAAACCCCCTAAAGGGACAGGGCAAACAAGAGACCCAGTACTTC,CSGNPLKGQGKQETQYF,TRBJ2-5,many,TRBD1,TRBV29-1
TGTGCCAGCGCTACAGGGAGAGGGAACGAGCAGTACTTC,CASATGRGNEQYF,TRBJ2-7,few,-,TRBV19
TGTGCCAGCAGCTCAACAGCCGGGACTGAAGCTTTCTTT,CASSSTAGTEAFF,TRBJ1-1,few,-,TRBV7-7
TGTGCCAGCAGTCCGGGACAGGGGAAAGCTTTCTTT,CASSPGQGKAFF,TRBJ1-1,-,TRBD1,TRBV28
TGTGCCATGGGGACAGACTATAATTCACCCCTCCACTTT,CAMGTDYNSPLHF,TRBJ1-6,once,TRBD1,TRBV25-1
TGTGCCAGCAGTCTACGCGGGACACTCAAGGGGTCCTACGAGCAGTACTTC,CASSLRGTLKGSYEQYF,TRBJ2-7,few,-,TRBV6-5
TGTGCCAGCAGTTTAATGGCGGGCCAGCCCCAGCATTTT,CASSLMAGQPQHF,TRBJ1-5,-,-,TRBV25-1
TGTGCCAGCAAAACAGGACTTCTCACCGGGGAGCTGTTTTTT,CASKTGLLTGELFF,TRBJ2-2,-,-,TRBV9
TGCAGTGCTCTACCTCCGGGAGGAACGATCTACGAGCAGTACTTC,CSALPPGGTIYEQYF,TRBJ2-7,-,TRBD2,TRBV20-1
TGTGCCGCGGGGGGGTGGTCTGGAAACACCATATATTTT,CAAGGWSGNTIYF,TRBJ1-3,-,-,TRBV30
TGTGCCAGCAAACGCGGGACAGGGGATACCTACGAGCAGTACTTC,CASKRGTGDTYEQYF,TRBJ2-7,-,TRBD1,TRBV6-5
TGCAGCGTTGGGTGGCTTACGAACACTGAAGCTTTCTTT,CSVGWLTNTEAFF,TRBJ1-1,many,-,TRBV29-1
TGTGCCAGCAGCTTTGACGGGAACTCCTACGAGCAGTACTTC,CASSFDGNSYEQYF,TRBJ2-7,-,-,TRBV7-3
TGCAGTGCTAGAGTCAACAGGCTAACGTTTGGTCCGACCACCGGGGAGCTGTTTTTT,CSARVNRLTFGPTTGELFF,TRBJ2-2,many,-,TRBV20-1
TGCGCCAGCAGCTTGGAACCCGGGGGCGCAGGGTCCAGCAATCAGCCCCAGCATTTT,CASSLEPGGAGSSNQPQHF,TRBJ1-5,-,-,TRBV5-1
TGTGCCTTGACAGGGTCCGGAAACACCATATATTTT,CALTGSGNTIYF,TRBJ1-3,few,TRBD1,TRBV30
TGTGCCAGCAGTGAAGGACAGGATAATGAAAAACTGTTTTTT,CASSEGQDNEKLFF,TRBJ1-4,many,TRBD1,TRBV9
TGTGCCAGCAATAATGGGGCCAAGCGGCGGGAAAAACTGTTTTTT,CASNNGAKRREKLFF,TRBJ1-4,-,-,TRBV2
TGTGCCAGCAGCTTAGGACGGTATTATCAGCCCCAGCATTTT,CASSLGRYYQPQHF,TRBJ1-5,many,-,TRBV12-3/TRBV12-4